The 30 T cell receptor beta chains presented below share a single source sample, sequenced in a study of blood T cell repertoires in COVID-19. Sequencing used immunoSEQ multiplex PCR; TCRdb keeps in-frame clones, though not all of them. The sample gives about 150,000 clones, around 83% of which show up once; under 8.5% is in the top ten. The material sequenced was peripheral blood. The receptors shown here come from a woman in her sixties with COVID-19, enrolled during active disease.

The CDR3 DNA follows: TGTGCCAGCAGCGGCGACAGGGGAAACACCATATATTTT. It encodes CASSGDRGNTIYF. This chain uses TRBV9 with TRBJ1-3; maybe TRBD1 (6 bases). V was cut by 3 bases and J by 4 bases, with 8 bases left in between. The CDR3 covers 13 residues. Germline V gene data show CDR1 as SGDLS and CDR2 as YYNGEE.

In the case of this clone: Other DNA sequences in this specimen translate into the identical CDR3. V gene TRBV18 combines with J gene TRBJ2-5, with 11 bases matching TRBD2. This CDR3 comprises 16 residues. Trimming removed 3 bases from V and 5 bases from J; junction bases left unmatched: 8. Germline V lookup: CDR1 KGHSH, CDR2 LQKENI. The CDR3 loop is CASSPLAGGPSETQYF. For the CDR3, the DNA is TGTGCCAGCTCACCCTTAGCGGGAGGGCCTTCCGAGACCCAGTACTTC.

This clone was counted only a few times. This chain joins TRBV11-2 and TRBJ1-2; perhaps TRBD1 as D (5 bases). Between the trimmed V and J ends, which lost 5 bases and 1 base, there was a span of 8 bases. There are 13 residues in the CDR3. CDR1 and CDR2 (germline): SGHAT, FQNNGV. CDR3 coding DNA: TGTGCCAGCAGCCGGACACTTAACTATGGCTACACCTTC. Translated, it gives CASSRTLNYGYTF.

This chain joins TRBV5-1 and TRBJ1-2; no clear D. V lost 3 bases and J 8 bases, leaving 11 bases between the germline ends. The germline gives CDR1 SGHRS, CDR2 YFSETQ. The CDR3 totals 12 residues. The CDR3 DNA reads as TGCGCCAGCAGCTCGCCCCCCGGGGGCTACACCTTC. Its translation: CASSSPPGGYTF. Using reference TRBV5-1 and TRBJ1-2 for the parts outside the CDR3, the full variable domain is KAGVTQTPRYLIKTRGQQVTLSCSPISGHRSVSWYQQTPGQGLQFLFEYFSETQRNKGNFPGRFSGRQFSNSRSEMNVSTLELGDSALYLCASSSPPGGYTFGSGTRLTVV.

The V gene is TRBV4-1, the J gene TRBJ2-2, with unresolved D. This CDR3 has 14 amino acids. The V end lost 1 base, the J end lost 10 bases, and 13 bases lay between the germline ends. Germline-derived CDR1 and CDR2 are MGHRA and YSYEKL. The CDR3 is CASSQAARMVELFF. The DNA for the CDR3 is TGCGCCAGCAGCCAAGCAGCTAGAATGGTGGAGCTGTTTTTT.

This clone was seen once. The CDR3 sequence is CASSPSPTGYSNQPQHF. The CDR3, as DNA: TGTGCCAGCAGCCCCAGCCCTACGGGGTATAGCAATCAGCCCCAGCATTTT. V is TRBV7-8 and J is TRBJ1-5; D is unresolved. The CDR3 is 17 residues long. V was shortened by 5 bases and J by 0 bases, with 17 bases between the two germline ends. CDR1 is SGHVS and CDR2 is FQNEAQ in the germline V gene.

This clone came up a few times. The chain has TRBV28 and TRBJ1-5, with 9 bases aligning to TRBD1. The length of the CDR3 is 15 residues. Germline V gene lookup returns CDR1 MDHEN and CDR2 SYDVKM. V lost 7 bases to trimming and J lost 4 bases; unmatched junction nucleotides: 8. This chain's CDR3 is CASITTGGGNQPQHF. The CDR3 nucleotides read TGTGCCAGCATTACGACAGGGGGAGGGAATCAGCCCCAGCATTTT.

V and J are TRBV5-1 and TRBJ1-1; tentatively, D is TRBD1 (5 bases). With 4 bases removed from V and 6 bases from J, the gap between germline ends came to 16 bases. The CDR3 runs to 14 residues. Germline CDR1 and CDR2: SGHRS and YFSETQ. The CDR3 region has the DNA TGCGCCAGCAGCCAAGGGACGGGGAGGGCTGAAGCTTTCTTT. It specifies CASSQGTGRAEAFF.

The V gene is TRBV2, the J gene TRBJ2-1; maybe TRBD2 (5 bases). Germline lookup yields CDR1 SNHLY and CDR2 FYNNEI. Trimming pared 6 bases from V and 11 bases from J, leaving 20 bases between. There are 14 residues in the CDR3. The CDR3 bases are TGTGCCAGCAGCCCCATGTGGTCTAGCTTAAAGCAGTTCTTC. Encoded protein: CASSPMWSSLKQFF.

The chain links TRBV30 to TRBJ1-3; no clear D. The germline gives CDR1 GTSNPN, CDR2 SVGIG (reference sequence). Trimming stripped 5 bases from V and 3 bases from J, with 11 bases between. The CDR3 is made up of 13 amino acids. The CDR3 sequence is CAWDPQIGNTIYF. CDR3 coding DNA: TGTGCCTGGGATCCACAAATTGGAAACACCATATATTTT.

This clone turned up a few times. The rearrangement uses TRBV11-2 and TRBJ2-6; no reliable D call. The CDR3 is 17 amino acids. The germline gives CDR1 SGHAT, CDR2 FQNNGV. The V gene lost 1 base and the J gene lost 0 bases, with 10 bases spanning the gap. Here the CDR3 DNA reads TGTGCCAGCAGCTTAGGGCCATGGAGCTCTGGGGCCAACGTCCTGACTTTC. It translates to CASSLGPWSSGANVLTF.

V and J are TRBV9 and TRBJ2-7, with D maybe TRBD2 (5 bases). Looked up from germline, CDR1 is SGDLS and CDR2 is YYNGEE. Trimming took off 4 bases at V and 0 bases at J, with 14 bases between the two ends. This CDR3 contains 15 residues. CDR3 loop: CASSPQAASSYEQYF. The CDR3 DNA follows: TGTGCCAGCAGCCCCCAAGCGGCTTCCTCCTACGAGCAGTACTTC.

The J gene is TRBJ1-5, the V gene TRBV3-1 (or the pseudogene TRBV3-2); D remains unclear. V dropped 2 bases and J dropped 3 bases, with 8 bases sitting between them. The CDR3 length is 14 residues. Per the germline V gene, CDR1 is LGHDT and CDR2 is YNNKEL (reference sequence). Here the CDR3 reads CASSQSQYNQPQHF. The CDR3 DNA reads TGTGCCAGCAGCCAAAGTCAGTACAATCAGCCCCAGCATTTT.

This clone was found once. This chain uses TRBV4-1 with TRBJ2-1, with 10 bases identical to TRBD2. J was trimmed by 0 bases and V by 0 bases; bases with no gene match: 5. CDR3 length equals 18 residues. From germline, CDR1 is MGHRA and CDR2 YSYEKL. The CDR3 reads CASSQDQASGSSYNEQFF. The CDR3 DNA follows: TGCGCCAGCAGCCAAGATCAGGCTAGCGGGAGCTCCTACAATGAGCAGTTCTTC.

The chain links TRBV29-1 to TRBJ2-2; perhaps TRBD1 as D (6 bases). The CDR3 is 13 residues long. The germline gives CDR1 SQVTM, CDR2 ANQGSEA. V was shortened by 7 bases and J by 2 bases, with 11 bases between the two germline ends. The CDR3 DNA sequence: TGCAGCGCCCGGGACATAAACACCGGGGAGCTGTTTTTT. Protein: CSARDINTGELFF.

The chain joins TRBV7-2 to TRBJ1-1, with D possibly TRBD1 on 5 matching bases. The CDR3 runs 14 residues. Germline CDR1 reads SGHTA; CDR2 reads FQGNSA. Trimming removed 4 bases from V and 4 bases from J, with 13 bases in between. In DNA form, the CDR3 reads TGTGCCAGCAGCTCCATGACAGTCCTCACTGAAGCTTTCTTT. It translates to CASSSMTVLTEAFF.

The V and J genes are TRBV9 and TRBJ2-7, with 7 bases lining up with TRBD2. V gave up 0 bases and J gave up 2 bases; unmatched junction bases: 5. This CDR3 is 15 amino acids long. The V gene's germline CDR1 is SGDLS and CDR2 YYNGEE. CDR3 sequence (DNA): TGTGCCAGCAGCGTAGCTTCAAGCGGGGCCTACGAGCAGTACTTC. Protein product: CASSVASSGAYEQYF. The whole variable domain, remainder taken from reference TRBV9 and TRBJ2-7, is DSGVTQTPKHLITATGQRVTLRCSPRSGDLSVYWYQQSLDQGLQFLIQYYNGEERAKGNILERFSAQQFPDLHSELNLSSLELGDSALYFCASSVASSGAYEQYFGPGTRLTVT.

A few counts support this clone. The CDR3 DNA sequence: TGTGCCAGCAGCGGACAGTTTTCCTATGGCTACACCTTC. It specifies CASSGQFSYGYTF. The rearrangement joins TRBV2 to TRBJ1-2; perhaps TRBD1 as D (6 bases). The V gene lost 6 bases and the J gene lost 4 bases, with 12 bases spanning the gap. From germline, CDR1 is SNHLY and CDR2 FYNNEI. The CDR3 totals 13 residues. Filled out from reference TRBV2 and TRBJ1-2, the complete variable domain reads EPEVTQTPSHQVTQMGQEVILRCVPISNHLYFYWYRQILGQKVEFLVSFYNNEISEKSEIFDDQFSVERPDGSNFTLKIRSTKLEDSAMYFCASSGQFSYGYTFGSGTRLTVV.

This sequence joins TRBV3-1 (or the pseudogene TRBV3-2) and TRBJ2-7, with D possibly matching TRBD2 (5 bases). CDR3 length: 14 amino acids. V was pared by 4 bases and J by 6 bases, with 16 bases between. Germline V gene sequence: CDR1 LGHDT, CDR2 YNNKEL (reference sequence). CDR3 coding DNA: TGTGCCAGCAGCCCAAGGAGGCGGTTCGTCGAGCAGTACTTC. Encoded protein: CASSPRRRFVEQYF.

The chain links TRBV30 to TRBJ1-2, with unresolved D. V lost 2 bases, J lost 8 bases, and 15 bases lay in between. The CDR3 is made up of 13 amino acids. Germline CDR1 GTSNPN, CDR2 SVGIG (reference sequence). This CDR3 is CAWSSTGSTGYTF. The CDR3 DNA is TGTGCCTGGAGTTCAACGGGATCGACGGGCTACACCTTC.

V and J are TRBV3-1 (or the pseudogene TRBV3-2) and TRBJ1-2; 8 positions agree with TRBD1. In germline, CDR1 is LGHDT, CDR2 YNNKEL (reference sequence). The ends lost 4 bases at V and 8 bases at J; junction bases unmatched: 15. The CDR3 spans 16 residues. The CDR3 loop is CASSRKTADREGGYTF. The CDR3 DNA is TGTGCCAGCAGCCGAAAGACGGCGGACAGGGAGGGAGGCTACACCTTC.

The chain carries TRBV9 and TRBJ1-3; TRBD1 aligns across 8 bases. Per the germline V gene, CDR1 is SGDLS and CDR2 is YYNGEE. After removal of 3 bases from V and 1 base from J, the junction contained 6 bases not matched to a gene. The CDR3 totals 16 residues. CDR3 region: CASSARDRGSGNTIYF. The CDR3 nucleotides read TGTGCCAGCAGCGCTCGAGACAGGGGTTCTGGAAACACCATATATTTT.

This chain links TRBV15 with TRBJ1-4; tentatively, D is TRBD1 (5 bases). CDR1 and CDR2 (germline): LNHNV, YYDKDF (reference sequence). The CDR3 has 16 amino acids. The V gene lost 0 bases and the J gene lost 7 bases, with 15 bases spanning the gap. Here the CDR3 reads CATSREGVGGSEKLFF. In DNA form, the CDR3 reads TGTGCCACCAGCAGAGAAGGTGTCGGGGGAAGTGAAAAACTGTTTTTT.

This clone was detected a few times. The rearrangement links TRBV27 to TRBJ1-4; 9 nucleotides align to TRBD1. CDR1 and CDR2 from the germline V gene are MNHEY and SMNVEV (reference sequence). V shed 5 bases and J 10 bases; nucleotides not matched to a gene: 5. The CDR3 covers 13 residues. The CDR3 region is CASSLDRGGKLFF. For the CDR3, the DNA is TGTGCCAGCAGTCTCGACAGGGGGGGAAAACTGTTTTTT.

The CDR3: CASSVDGMRAGANSPLHF. The CDR3 DNA reads as TGTGCCAGCAGCGTAGACGGGATGAGGGCAGGGGCGAATTCACCCCTCCACTTT. The J gene is TRBJ1-6, the V gene TRBV9, with D perhaps TRBD1 (6 bases). CDR1 and CDR2 from the germline V gene are SGDLS and YYNGEE. Deletions cut 0 bases from V and 7 bases from J, with 20 bases between. The CDR3 is 18 residues long.

The chain has TRBV2 and TRBJ2-2, with D unresolved. V was cut by 7 bases and J by 4 bases, with 10 bases left in between. Germline V lookup: CDR1 SNHLY, CDR2 FYNNEI. The CDR3 is 13 amino acids. This CDR3 reads CASILEFTGELFF. CDR3 in DNA: TGTGCCAGCATTCTTGAGTTCACCGGGGAGCTGTTTTTT.

The table lists this clone with a count of one. V gene TRBV11-2 combines with J gene TRBJ2-3, with a tentative D call TRBD2 (5 bases). CDR1 and CDR2 (germline): SGHAT, FQNNGV. V dropped 4 bases and J dropped 7 bases, with 9 bases sitting between them. This CDR3 has 12 amino acids. CDR3 bases: TGTGCCAGCAGCTCCCGGGGATATACGCAGTATTTT. Its translation: CASSSRGYTQYF.

The V call is TRBV7-9, the J call TRBJ2-7; 9 bases line up with TRBD1. This CDR3 has 14 residues. Germline V gene data show CDR1 as SEHNR and CDR2 as FQNEAQ (reference sequence). The V segment lost 7 bases and the J segment 3 bases; nucleotides outside the gene matches: 7. In DNA, the CDR3 is TGTGCCAGCACCCCTGGGACAGGGAACTACGAGCAGTACTTC. Its protein is CASTPGTGNYEQYF.

The chain joins TRBV15 to TRBJ1-1, with no clear D. Germline CDR1 and CDR2: LNHNV and YYDKDF (reference sequence). The CDR3 runs 16 residues. V was cut by 0 bases and J by 1 base, with 12 bases left in between. The DNA for the CDR3 is TGTGCCACCAGCAGAGATCACCTTCGGGGGAACACTGAAGCTTTCTTT. This codes for CATSRDHLRGNTEAFF.

The chain carries TRBV9 and TRBJ1-4; the match to TRBD1 covers 8 bases. Germline V CDR1 and CDR2: SGDLS, YYNGEE. V was clipped by 0 bases and J by 7 bases; unmatched bases: 5. The CDR3 loop spans 15 amino acids. CDR3 amino acids: CASSVAAGGGEKLFF. The DNA of the CDR3 is TGTGCCAGCAGCGTAGCCGCAGGGGGCGGTGAAAAACTGTTTTTT.